Below are 11 T cell receptor beta chains sequenced from a single sample in a study of T cell responses to AZD1222 COVID-19 vaccine. Only in-frame clones appear in the TCRdb table, and some are missing; sequencing was by immunoSEQ multiplex PCR. This table has more than 150,000 clones, approximately 94% appearing once. The source was peripheral blood, collected on day 0 of AZD1222 vaccination. These receptors were obtained from an adult in good health.

The rearrangement uses TRBV28 and TRBJ1-2, with 9 bases fitting TRBD1. CDR3 length: 15 amino acids. Trimming removed 5 bases from V and 7 bases from J; junction bases left unmatched: 11. Germline V gives CDR1 MDHEN, CDR2 SYDVKM. The CDR3 protein is CASSRGGTGIFGYTF. The CDR3 DNA reads as TGTGCCAGCAGTCGCGGCGGGACAGGGATTTTTGGCTACACCTTC.

The V call is TRBV9, the J call TRBJ2-2, with D perhaps being TRBD1 or TRBD2 (5 bases each). The germline CDR1 and CDR2 sequences are SGDLS and YYNGEE. V lost 4 bases to trimming and J lost 2 bases, with 12 bases between them. CDR3 length: 15 residues. The CDR3, as DNA: TGTGCCAGCAGCTTCCGGGACCTCAACACCGGGGAGCTGTTTTTT. Amino acid sequence: CASSFRDLNTGELFF.

V is TRBV6-5 and J is TRBJ2-7; D is uncertain. Germline V gene sequence: CDR1 MNHEY, CDR2 SVGAGI. The V end lost 6 bases, the J end lost 6 bases, and 21 bases lay between the germline ends. This CDR3 spans 15 amino acids. Here the CDR3 DNA reads TGTGCCAGCAGAGAGACCCCGGTACGGCTCCTCGAGCAGTACTTC. It specifies CASRETPVRLLEQYF.

The rearrangement links TRBV5-4 to TRBJ2-1; D unclear. V lost 2 bases, J lost 0 bases, and 3 bases lay in between. The CDR3 contains 13 residues. CDR1 is SGHNT and CDR2 is YYREEE in the germline V gene (reference sequence). CDR3 DNA: TGTGCCAGCAGCTTAGACTCCTACAATGAGCAGTTCTTC. Translating it yields CASSLDSYNEQFF.

This chain links TRBV27 with TRBJ1-1, with 7 bases lining up with TRBD1. This CDR3 region has 18 residues. The germline CDR1 and CDR2 sequences are MNHEY and SMNVEV (reference sequence). The J segment lost 5 bases and the V segment lost 4 bases, leaving 19 bases of the junction unmatched. CDR3 protein: CASSWAQFFLTGNTEAFF. Here the CDR3 DNA reads TGTGCCAGCAGTTGGGCCCAATTCTTTTTGACAGGGAATACTGAAGCTTTCTTT.

The chain employs TRBV28 and TRBJ2-7; D is unclear. V lost 5 bases to trimming and J lost 2 bases, with 10 bases between them. CDR3 size: 13 residues. Germline CDR1 reads MDHEN; CDR2 reads SYDVKM. The CDR3 DNA sequence: TGTGCCAGCAGTAGTGAGGAACCCTACGAGCAGTACTTC. Its protein product is CASSSEEPYEQYF.

V gene TRBV15 combines with J gene TRBJ2-7; D is perhaps TRBD1 (5 bases). Between the trimmed V and J ends, which lost 2 bases and 0 bases, there was a span of 8 bases. The CDR3 is 14 residues long. Germline V lookup: CDR1 LNHNV, CDR2 YYDKDF (reference sequence). In nucleotides, the CDR3 is TGTGCCACCAGCAGATCAGGGATCTCCTACGAGCAGTACTTC. Encoded protein: CATSRSGISYEQYF. The full variable domain, its missing parts supplied by reference TRBV15 and TRBJ2-7, is DAMVIQNPRYQVTQFGKPVTLSCSQTLNHNVMYWYQQKSSQAPKLLFHYYDKDFNNEADTPDNFQSRRPNTSFCFLDIRSPGLGDTAMYLCATSRSGISYEQYFGPGTRLTVT.

The CDR3: CASKLDRSNTIYF. The CDR3 nucleotides are TGTGCCAGTAAACTAGACAGAAGCAACACCATATATTTT. V usage is TRBV19 and J usage is TRBJ1-3; perhaps TRBD1 as D (5 bases). Germline CDR1 reads LNHDA; CDR2 reads SQIVND (reference sequence). The CDR3 spans 13 residues. V was trimmed by 7 bases and J by 7 bases, leaving 14 bases between them.

This chain connects TRBV27 to TRBJ1-1; possible D gene TRBD1, 6 bases. The length of the CDR3 is 13 residues. CDR1 and CDR2 (germline): MNHEY, SMNVEV (reference sequence). Trimming shortened V by 6 bases and J by 7 bases, and 15 bases separated the two germline ends. The CDR3 DNA reads TGTGCCAGCAGCTCCGGGACACGGCTTGAAGCTTTCTTT. Residues: CASSSGTRLEAFF.

The chain combines TRBV27 with TRBJ2-7; 10 nucleotides line up with TRBD2. Germline values: CDR1 MNHEY, CDR2 SMNVEV (reference sequence). The V gene end was trimmed by 4 bases and the J gene end by 5 bases; junction bases not matched to a gene: 11. The CDR3 consists of 16 residues. CDR3 loop: CASSSRTSGLRHEQYF. CDR3 bases: TGTGCCAGCAGTTCACGGACTAGCGGATTACGCCACGAGCAGTACTTC.

This chain uses TRBV6-1 with TRBJ2-3; a weak D match, TRBD1 (5 bases). Germline V gene data show CDR1 as MNHNS and CDR2 as SASEGT. The CDR3 has 17 residues. Trimming took off 2 bases at V and 1 base at J, with 16 bases between the two ends. The CDR3 DNA follows: TGTGCCAGCAGTGAATGGGGTGGGGCAGCCGGCACAGATACGCAGTATTTT. Translating gives CASSEWGGAAGTDTQYF.